This note documents a single T cell receptor beta chain sequence. These data are taken from a study of cytotoxic CD8 clonotypes in ibrutinib-treated CLL. The germline V gene has CDR1 LNHDA and CDR2 SQIVND (reference sequence). V was pared by 3 bases and J by 5 bases, with 11 bases between. The CDR3 loop spans 13 amino acids. Assay: immunoSEQ multiplex PCR; the TCRdb copy retains only in-frame clones and omits some. The sample contains more than 140,000 clones, around 77% of which appear only once. The rearrangement joins TRBV19 to TRBJ2-7, with a weak D call TRBD1 (6 bases). The clonotype comes from a human donor with chronic lymphocytic leukemia. The material was PBMCs, obtained after 12 months of ibrutinib treatment. This CDR3 reads CASSITGLNEQYF. In DNA, the CDR3 is TGTGCCAGTAGTATTACAGGGTTGAACGAGCAGTACTTC.